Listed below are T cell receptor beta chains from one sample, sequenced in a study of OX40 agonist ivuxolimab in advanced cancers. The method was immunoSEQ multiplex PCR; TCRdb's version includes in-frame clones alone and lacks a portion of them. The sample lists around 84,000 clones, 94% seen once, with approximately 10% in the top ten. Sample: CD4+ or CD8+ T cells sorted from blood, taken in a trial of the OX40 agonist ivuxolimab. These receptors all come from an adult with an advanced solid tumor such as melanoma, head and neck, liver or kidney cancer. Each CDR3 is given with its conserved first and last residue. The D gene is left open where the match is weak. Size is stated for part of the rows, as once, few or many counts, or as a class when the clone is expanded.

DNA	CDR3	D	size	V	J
TGTGCCAGCAGCACCGGGGCCAGTTTGGGACACGAGCAGTACTTC	CASSTGASLGHEQYF	.	.	TRBV13	TRBJ2-7
TGCGCCAGCAGTTCGACTGGGCCAGAGAACACCGGGGAGCTGTTTTTT	CASSSTGPENTGELFF	.	.	TRBV4-3	TRBJ2-2
TGTGCCAGCAGCTCCGGGCCCTCCTACGAGCAGTACTTC	CASSSGPSYEQYF	.	.	TRBV5-4	TRBJ2-7
TGTGCCAGCAGCTCCCTAGAGAGGACCGGGGAGCTGTTTTTT	CASSSLERTGELFF	.	once	TRBV11-3	TRBJ2-2
TGCAGCGTTGAGGGGGTACCATGGAACACTGAAGCTTTCTTT	CSVEGVPWNTEAFF	.	.	TRBV29-1	TRBJ1-1
TGTGCCAGCAGTTCCCAGACCGGCGGGATCACCGGAAACACCATATATTTT	CASSSQTGGITGNTIYF	.	.	TRBV28	TRBJ1-3
TGTGCCTGGACCGCGACACCCCCATGGGGACAGGGAACTGAAGCTTTCTTT	CAWTATPPWGQGTEAFF	TRBD1	.	TRBV30	TRBJ1-1
TGTGCCAGCAGCCCCTATGAATCCTCGTACAATGAGCAGTTCTTC	CASSPYESSYNEQFF	.	.	TRBV13	TRBJ2-1
TGTGCCAGCACCTCAAGGAAGGGAAATCAGCCCCAGCATTTT	CASTSRKGNQPQHF	.	.	TRBV5-6	TRBJ1-5
TGTGCCAGCAGCCCCCGCAGGGTCAATGAGCAGTTCTTC	CASSPRRVNEQFF	.	.	TRBV7-2	TRBJ2-1
TGTGCCAGCAGTGACCGCGGGTTAGTCCGCTACGAGCAGTACTTC	CASSDRGLVRYEQYF	.	.	TRBV6-1	TRBJ2-7
TGCAGCGTTGAAGACGGACAGGGGGCTAACACTGAAGCTTTCTTT	CSVEDGQGANTEAFF	TRBD1	.	TRBV29-1	TRBJ1-1
TGTGCCAGCAATCCGACAGGGGGAGTATACGAGCAGTACTTC	CASNPTGGVYEQYF	TRBD1	.	TRBV27	TRBJ2-7
TGTGCCAGCAGCGTAGGGGGCACTGAAGCTTTCTTT	CASSVGGTEAFF	.	.	TRBV9	TRBJ1-1
TGTGCCAGCAGCTTAGAAGGGACTTTAGGCGATACGCAGTATTTT	CASSLEGTLGDTQYF	.	.	TRBV7-9	TRBJ2-3
TGTGCCAGCAGCCCCGCCCAGAGCTATGGCTACACCTTC	CASSPAQSYGYTF	.	.	TRBV14	TRBJ1-2
TGTGCCAGCAGCCAAGACCGCACGCCGGGGGCTGGAAACACCATATATTTT	CASSQDRTPGAGNTIYF	.	.	TRBV4-2	TRBJ1-3
TGTGCCAGCAGTTACAGCGGGATAGCCTACGAGCAGTACTTC	CASSYSGIAYEQYF	TRBD2	.	TRBV27	TRBJ2-7
TGTGCCAGCAGCAAAGCCGGCGTCAATTTCGGTTCGCTTAGAGGACGGGGTGGCTACACCTTC	CASSKAGVNFGSLRGRGGYTF	.	.	TRBV21-1	TRBJ1-2
TGTGTCAACAGAGCCACTGAAGCTTTCTTT	CVNRATEAFF	.	.	TRBV6-5	TRBJ1-1
TGTGCCAGCAGTGAGAGGGGCGGGGACAGGGGGCGGAAGACCCAGTACTTC	CASSERGGDRGRKTQYF	TRBD1	.	TRBV25-1	TRBJ2-5
TGTGCCAGCAGCTTAGGCGGACAGGGGTACGACGAGCAGTACTTC	CASSLGGQGYDEQYF	TRBD1	once	TRBV11-2	TRBJ2-7
TGTGCCAGCAGTATTTCCCGGACAGGGAACACTGAAGCTTTCTTT	CASSISRTGNTEAFF	TRBD1	.	TRBV27	TRBJ1-1
TGTGCCAGCAGCTTACCCCTGATACGACAAGAGACCCAGTACTTC	CASSLPLIRQETQYF	.	.	TRBV7-9	TRBJ2-5
TGCAGCGTGGCCATGGGGCGGGCTGGTACAGATACGCAGTATTTT	CSVAMGRAGTDTQYF	.	.	TRBV29-1	TRBJ2-3
TGTGCCAGCAGTTACTCGATGAGCGCCGAGCAGTACTTC	CASSYSMSAEQYF	.	many	TRBV6-5	TRBJ2-7
TGTGCCAGCAGCTACAGGGGGCAGCGTCAGCCCCAGCATTTT	CASSYRGQRQPQHF	TRBD1	.	TRBV13	TRBJ1-5
TGTGCCAGCTCACCACAGGGGCCTGGCACAGATACGCAGTATTTT	CASSPQGPGTDTQYF	.	once	TRBV18	TRBJ2-3
TGTGCCAGCATCGGTCCGAGCGGAAACACCGGGGAGCTGTTTTTT	CASIGPSGNTGELFF	.	.	TRBV25-1	TRBJ2-2
TGTGCCAGCAGCTTGCGAGGGGGGCAGGAGACCCAGTACTTC	CASSLRGGQETQYF	.	.	TRBV5-4	TRBJ2-5
TGTGCCAGCAGTTCGGGACTAGCGGGAGTCGGTGAGCAGTTCTTC	CASSSGLAGVGEQFF	TRBD2	.	TRBV7-9	TRBJ2-1
TGTGCCAGCAGCTTAGTAATAGTAGGAGCGGGGGGCTCTGGAAACACCATATATTTT	CASSLVIVGAGGSGNTIYF	.	.	TRBV7-2	TRBJ1-3
TGTGCCAGCAGTGAAGCGAGCAGAGGCTACGAGCAGTACTTC	CASSEASRGYEQYF	.	.	TRBV6-1	TRBJ2-7
TGTGCCAGCTACAGCGGGGACATTCAGTACTTC	CASYSGDIQYF	TRBD2	.	TRBV18	TRBJ2-4
TGTGCCAGCACTGAGGGGGGATCCAGCTACGAGCAGTACTTC	CASTEGGSSYEQYF	.	.	TRBV6-1	TRBJ2-7
TGCGCCAGCAGCCAAGATCGGGGGTACTATGGCTACACCTTC	CASSQDRGYYGYTF	.	.	TRBV4-3	TRBJ1-2
TGTGCCAGCAGCGCCGGCCTCCACAATGAGCAGTTCTTC	CASSAGLHNEQFF	.	.	TRBV9	TRBJ2-1
TGTGCCAGCAGCTTGGTGGGCAGCACTAACTATGGCTACACCTTC	CASSLVGSTNYGYTF	.	once	TRBV5-5	TRBJ1-2
TGTGCCAGCAGTTTATCGGTCCGGGGCCGCGAGCAGTACTTC	CASSLSVRGREQYF	.	.	TRBV27	TRBJ2-7
TGTGCCAGCAGTTTTCACGTAACTAACTATGGCTACACCTTC	CASSFHVTNYGYTF	.	.	TRBV28	TRBJ1-2
TGTGCCAGCAGTTTAAGGGGGCGAGGCTACAATGAGCAGTTCTTC	CASSLRGRGYNEQFF	TRBD1	once	TRBV27	TRBJ2-1
TGTGCCAGCAGGGGACACCATATGGGGATGAACACTGAAGCTTTCTTT	CASRGHHMGMNTEAFF	.	.	TRBV11-1	TRBJ1-1
TGTGCCAGCAGCTTAACGACCTCCTACGAGCAGTACTTC	CASSLTTSYEQYF	.	.	TRBV7-3	TRBJ2-7
TGTGCCAGCAGGGCTAGCCTTTACAATGAGCAGTTCTTC	CASRASLYNEQFF	.	.	TRBV2	TRBJ2-1
TGTGCTTCCCAGGGACAGGGAGTACGCGAGCAGTACTTC	CASQGQGVREQYF	TRBD1	.	TRBV19	TRBJ2-7